One sample yielded the 15 T cell receptor beta chains listed below, sequenced in a study of OX40 agonist ivuxolimab in advanced cancers. The method was immunoSEQ multiplex PCR; TCRdb's version includes in-frame clones alone and lacks a portion of them. The sample holds about 69,000 clones, roughly 87% seen once. Here the sequenced sample was CD4+ or CD8+ T cells sorted from blood, taken in a trial of the OX40 agonist ivuxolimab. All receptors derive from an adult with an advanced solid tumor such as melanoma, head and neck, liver or kidney cancer.

V is TRBV18 and J is TRBJ2-7, with 8 bases lining up with TRBD1. V gave up 4 bases and J gave up 5 bases; unmatched junction bases: 7. The V gene's germline CDR1 is KGHSH and CDR2 LQKENI. CDR3 size: 14 residues. In nucleotides, the CDR3 is TGTGCCAGCTCACTATGGGGACAGGTCGACGAGCAGTACTTC. Amino acid sequence: CASSLWGQVDEQYF.

The gene calls are TRBV19 and TRBJ1-2; tentative D call: TRBD1 (6 bases). The CDR3 covers 15 residues. V was pared by 7 bases and J by 5 bases, with 20 bases between. Germline CDR1 reads LNHDA; CDR2 reads SQIVND (reference sequence). This CDR3 reads CASTPRGGYQYGYTF. The CDR3 coding sequence is TGTGCCAGTACCCCGAGGGGGGGGTACCAATATGGCTACACCTTC.

This chain links TRBV18 with TRBJ2-5, with D unclear. Per the germline V gene, CDR1 is KGHSH and CDR2 is LQKENI. The CDR3 contains 13 residues. V lost 6 bases to trimming and J lost 5 bases, with 13 bases between them. CDR3 in DNA: TGTGCCAGCTCTCCCGACATTCCCGAGACCCAGTACTTC. Encoded protein: CASSPDIPETQYF.

The chain carries TRBV14 and TRBJ1-5, with a possible D match to TRBD1 (5 bases). The V gene lost 1 base and the J gene lost 6 bases, with 10 bases spanning the gap. Per germline, CDR1 SGHDN and CDR2 FVKESK. The CDR3 contains 14 residues. CDR3 amino acids: CASSQGQGAQPQHF. The CDR3 DNA sequence: TGTGCCAGCAGCCAAGGGCAGGGCGCTCAGCCCCAGCATTTT.

V gene TRBV28 combines with J gene TRBJ1-5; no clear D. The CDR3 runs 12 residues. The germline gives CDR1 MDHEN, CDR2 SYDVKM. V lost 9 bases and J lost 3, with 9 bases in between. The CDR3: CASWTLNQPQHF. In DNA form, the CDR3 reads TGTGCCAGTTGGACCCTCAATCAGCCCCAGCATTTT.

V usage is TRBV21-1 and J usage is TRBJ1-2. TRBV21-1 is a documented pseudogene. The CDR3 is 14 amino acids. The CDR3 region has the DNA TGTGCCAGCAGCTCCGGCCCGGGTAGGTATGGCTACACCTTC. Its translation is CASSSGPGRYGYTF.

The chain has TRBV21-1 and TRBJ2-7; the table's D gene call, TRBD2, was not cross checked with the DNA. TRBV21-1 is a documented pseudogene. This CDR3 is 15 amino acids long. In DNA, the CDR3 is TGTGCCAGCCTCTCTGACGATGAGGGAGTCTACGAGCAGTACTTC. Residues: CASLSDDEGVYEQYF.

The J gene is TRBJ1-2, the V gene TRBV30; D is ambiguous. The CDR3 totals 10 residues. The germline V gene encodes CDR1 GTSNPN and CDR2 SVGIG (reference sequence). Trimming took off 4 bases at V and 14 bases at J, with 14 bases between the two ends. This chain's CDR3 is CAWKEGSLTF. In DNA form, the CDR3 reads TGTGCCTGGAAGGAGGGATCGCTGACCTTC.

V usage is TRBV18 and J usage is TRBJ2-2; 10 nucleotides match TRBD2. V gave up 4 bases and J gave up 4 bases; unmatched junction bases: 6. Germline CDR1 is KGHSH and CDR2 is LQKENI. The CDR3 sequence is 16 residues long. CDR3 in DNA: TGTGCCAGCTCACAACAAGCGGGAGGGCCCACCGGGGAGCTGTTTTTT. It is translated as CASSQQAGGPTGELFF.

The chain has TRBV27 and TRBJ2-1, with 10 bases identical to TRBD2. CDR1 and CDR2 (germline): MNHEY, SMNVEV (reference sequence). V was pared by 5 bases and J by 8 bases, with 18 bases of the junction left unmatched. The CDR3 is made up of 18 amino acids. CDR3 in DNA: TGTGCCAGCAGTCTCTCAAACAATCTAGCGGGAGATTTTGATGAGCAGTTCTTC. It encodes CASSLSNNLAGDFDEQFF.

In this sample, this clone turned up a few times. In DNA, the CDR3 is TGTGCCAGTAGTGACAGCTCAGCCGGGGAGCTGTTTTTT. Encoded protein: CASSDSSAGELFF. The chain couples TRBV19 to TRBJ2-2, with D possibly being TRBD1 (5 bases). Trimming pared 5 bases from V and 6 bases from J, leaving 10 bases between. The germline gives CDR1 LNHDA, CDR2 SQIVND (reference sequence). The CDR3 covers 13 residues.

The rearrangement links TRBV11-1 to TRBJ2-3, with D unclear. V dropped 5 bases and J dropped 6 bases, with 9 bases sitting between them. Per germline, CDR1 SGHAT and CDR2 FQDESV (reference sequence). CDR3 length equals 12 residues. This CDR3 is CASSRIGDTQYF. Written as DNA, the CDR3 is TGTGCCAGCAGCCGAATAGGGGATACGCAGTATTTT.

The chain has TRBV14 and TRBJ2-1, with no clear D. The CDR3 spans 15 residues. Germline CDR1 and CDR2: SGHDN and FVKESK. V shed 3 bases and J shed 6 bases, with 15 bases lying between them. CDR3 loop: CASSHDPPKANEQFF. CDR3 DNA: TGTGCCAGCAGCCACGACCCCCCAAAAGCCAATGAGCAGTTCTTC.

The genes are TRBV19 and TRBJ2-7, with a possible D match to TRBD1 (6 bases). The length of the CDR3 is 15 residues. V shed 8 bases and J shed 0 bases, with 17 bases lying between them. Per germline, CDR1 LNHDA and CDR2 SQIVND (reference sequence). CDR3 nucleotide sequence: TGTGCCAGTGCCGGCCGGGACACTGCCTCCTACGAGCAGTACTTC. It encodes CASAGRDTASYEQYF.

The gene calls are TRBV27 and TRBJ1-5; D is uncertain. Trimming left V 3 bases short and J 5 bases short, with 11 bases between. The CDR3 is made up of 14 amino acids. Germline V CDR1 and CDR2: MNHEY, SMNVEV (reference sequence). The CDR3 loop is CASSFLGIDQPQHF. In DNA form, the CDR3 reads TGTGCCAGCAGTTTCCTAGGTATAGATCAGCCCCAGCATTTT.